The 16 T cell receptor beta chains below come from one sample, sequenced in a study of T cell changes during pregnancy in multiple sclerosis (dated by TCRdb to between 2018 and 2021). The method was the immunoSEQ multiplex PCR assay. TCRdb carries this immuneACCESS record with in-frame sequences only. Its versions omit some clonotypes, under half of them owing to an unresolved V gene in the studies checked, with the rest unexplained. Across this sample there are roughly 100,000 clones, with roughly nine tenths seen only once. The leading ten clones occupy less than 2% of the sample. Sequencing used peripheral blood, obtained after pregnancy. These receptors originate from a female donor in good health, enrolled as a control in a pregnancy study.

J is TRBJ1-2 and V is TRBV10-3, with TRBD1 matching 10 bases. The CDR3 is made up of 14 amino acids. Trimming cost V 2 bases and J 8 bases; bases outside gene matches: 5. The germline CDR1 and CDR2 sequences are ENHRY and SYGVKD. The CDR3 region is CAISEAGQGGGYTF. For the CDR3, the DNA is TGTGCCATCAGTGAGGCCGGACAGGGGGGAGGCTACACCTTC.

This clone was detected only once. V is TRBV12-5 and J is TRBJ1-4; 9 bases align to TRBD1. The germline CDR1 and CDR2 sequences are LGHNT and FRNRAP. The CDR3 consists of 16 residues. V gave up 2 bases and J gave up 5 bases; unmatched junction bases: 6. The DNA for the CDR3 is TGTGCTAGTGGTTTGCTCCCGGGACAGGGAAATGAAAAACTGTTTTTT. Translating it yields CASGLLPGQGNEKLFF.

The V call is TRBV14, the J call TRBJ1-3; 8 bases agree with TRBD1. Germline V gives CDR1 SGHDN, CDR2 FVKESK. The length of the CDR3 is 15 residues. J gave up 6 bases and V 0 bases, and 4 bases lay outside the gene matches. The CDR3 nucleotides are TGTGCCAGCAGCCAAGAACGGACAGGGCAAAACACCATATATTTT. Its translation is CASSQERTGQNTIYF. Complete variable domain (other parts from reference TRBV14 and TRBJ1-3): EAGVTQFPSHSVIEKGQTVTLRCDPISGHDNLYWYRRVMGKEIKFLLHFVKESKQDESGMPNNRFLAERTGGTYSTLKVQPAELEDSGVYFCASSQERTGQNTIYFGEGSWLTVV.

The chain combines TRBV4-2 with TRBJ2-3, with D unclear. The CDR3 has 13 amino acids. Deletions cut 0 bases from V and 6 bases from J, with 7 bases between. Germline V lookup: CDR1 LGHNA, CDR2 YNFKEQ. CDR3 in DNA: TGTGCCAGCAGCCAAGAACAAACCGATACGCAGTATTTT. Translating gives CASSQEQTDTQYF.

V and J are TRBV4-1 and TRBJ1-4, with TRBD1 identical over 9 bases. V gave up 8 bases and J gave up 8 bases; unmatched junction bases: 15. The CDR3 sequence is 16 residues long. The germline gives CDR1 MGHRA, CDR2 YSYEKL. CDR3 bases: TGCGCCAGCCTGGGGAAGAGCGGGACAGGGTACGAAAAACTGTTTTTT. This encodes CASLGKSGTGYEKLFF.

The chain carries TRBV6-5 and TRBJ1-2; D perhaps matches TRBD1 (5 bases). Trimming took off 4 bases at V and 4 bases at J, with 7 bases between the two ends. Germline CDR1 reads MNHEY; CDR2 reads SVGAGI. The CDR3 extends over 12 amino acids. CDR3 DNA: TGTGCCAGCAGTTCCAGGGCCTATGGCTACACCTTC. Translated: CASSSRAYGYTF.

The V and J genes are TRBV28 and TRBJ1-6, with 9 bases that match TRBD1. With V trimmed by 2 bases and J by 6 bases, 14 bases remained unmatched. The CDR3 length is 19 residues. Germline loops: CDR1 MDHEN, CDR2 SYDVKM. CDR3 residues: CASSLIRDREDMGNSPLHF. The CDR3 DNA reads TGTGCCAGCAGTTTAATCCGGGACAGGGAGGATATGGGTAATTCACCCCTCCACTTT.

The V gene is TRBV19, the J gene TRBJ2-7, with 11 bases identical to TRBD2. The CDR3 consists of 14 residues. V shed 10 bases, J shed 2 bases, and the junction held 7 bases outside the gene matches. Germline V lookup: CDR1 LNHDA, CDR2 SQIVND (reference sequence). The CDR3 protein is CATRASGGPYEQYF. CDR3 in DNA: TGTGCCACCCGGGCTAGCGGGGGGCCCTACGAGCAGTACTTC.

A single count supports this clone. The chain carries TRBV2 and TRBJ2-3; TRBD1 is a possible D gene (6 bases). V was cut by 2 bases and J by 6 bases, with 18 bases left in between. The CDR3 consists of 16 residues. Germline V gives CDR1 SNHLY, CDR2 FYNNEI. CDR3 DNA sequence: TGTGCCAGCAGTGAATCGAGAGGGGGTCTTACGGATACGCAGTATTTT. Translated: CASSESRGGLTDTQYF.

The chain uses TRBV21-1 and TRBJ2-4; the table's D call of TRBD2 was not tested on the DNA. TRBV21-1 has pseudogene status. This CDR3 is built from 14 residues. CDR3 nucleotides: TGTGCCAGCAGCAAGTCCGGAGGGAAAAACATTCAGTACTTC. It translates to CASSKSGGKNIQYF.

This clone appeared a few times. The chain is built from TRBV6-5 and TRBJ1-2; 7 nucleotides agree with TRBD1. Trimming took 0 bases from V and 4 from J; bases not matched to a gene: 8. CDR1 is MNHEY, CDR2 SVGAGI, per germline. This CDR3 spans 16 amino acids. The DNA for the CDR3 is TGTGCCAGCAGTTACTCCGGGACAGCGCCCGGCTATGGCTACACCTTC. Protein sequence: CASSYSGTAPGYGYTF.

Only a few counts were recorded for this clone. The CDR3 reads CASSSQGQGSHEQYF. The CDR3 DNA follows: TGTGCCAGCAGCTCCCAGGGACAGGGTTCCCACGAGCAGTACTTC. This chain links TRBV7-3 with TRBJ2-7; 9 positions agree with TRBD1. This CDR3 has 15 amino acids. Trimming took 4 bases from V and 5 from J; bases not matched to a gene: 9. Germline loops: CDR1 SGHTA, CDR2 FQGTGA.

This chain uses TRBV7-9 with TRBJ1-6, with 7 bases that match TRBD1. The J segment lost 10 bases and the V segment lost 5 bases, leaving 11 bases of the junction unmatched. The CDR3 has 15 residues. From germline, CDR1 is SEHNR and CDR2 FQNEAQ (reference sequence). CDR3 nucleotides: TGTGCCAGCAGCCAATTCTTAGGGGGCCGCTCACCCCTCCACTTT. Residues: CASSQFLGGRSPLHF.

The V and J genes are TRBV6-1 and TRBJ1-2; no clear D gene. In germline, CDR1 is MNHNS, CDR2 SASEGT. Trimming removed 7 bases from V and 4 bases from J, with 7 bases in between. The CDR3 totals 11 residues. CDR3 in amino acids: CASTLSYGYTF. CDR3 nucleotides: TGTGCCAGCACCCTTAGCTATGGCTACACCTTC.

This clone was seen only once. This CDR3 reads CASSQGGSDTQYF. In DNA, the CDR3 is TGTGCCAGCAGCCAAGGCGGATCAGATACGCAGTATTTT. The chain employs TRBV4-2 and TRBJ2-3; D is ambiguous. The germline V and J ends were trimmed by 1 base and 4 bases, with 6 bases remaining between them. This CDR3 is built from 13 residues. CDR1 is LGHNA, CDR2 YNFKEQ, per germline.

This chain links TRBV2 with TRBJ1-4; 10 nucleotides agree with TRBD1. Losses at the gene ends were 5 bases for V and 7 bases for J; bases not matched to a gene: 7. Germline loops: CDR1 SNHLY, CDR2 FYNNEI. The CDR3 loop spans 15 amino acids. CDR3 sequence reads: CASSWDRGGSEKLFF. CDR3 sequence (DNA): TGTGCCAGCAGTTGGGACAGGGGAGGAAGTGAAAAACTGTTTTTT. The full variable domain, rest sourced from reference TRBV2 and TRBJ1-4, is EPEVTQTPSHQVTQMGQEVILRCVPISNHLYFYWYRQILGQKVEFLVSFYNNEISEKSEIFDDQFSVERPDGSNFTLKIRSTKLEDSAMYFCASSWDRGGSEKLFFGSGTQLSVL.